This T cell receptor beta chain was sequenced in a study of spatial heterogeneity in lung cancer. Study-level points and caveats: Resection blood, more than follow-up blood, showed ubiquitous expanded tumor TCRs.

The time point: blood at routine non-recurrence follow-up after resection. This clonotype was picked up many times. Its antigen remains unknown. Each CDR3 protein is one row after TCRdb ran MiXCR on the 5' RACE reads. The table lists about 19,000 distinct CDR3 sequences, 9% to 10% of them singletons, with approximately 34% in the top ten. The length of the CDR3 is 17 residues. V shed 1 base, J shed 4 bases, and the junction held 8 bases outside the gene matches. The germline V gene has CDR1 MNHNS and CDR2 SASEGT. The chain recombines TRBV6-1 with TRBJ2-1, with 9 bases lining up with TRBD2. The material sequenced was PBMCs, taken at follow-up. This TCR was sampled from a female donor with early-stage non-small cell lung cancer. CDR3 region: CASSEELLAGRYNEQFF. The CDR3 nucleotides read TGTGCCAGCAGTGAAGAATTGCTAGCGGGGAGGTACAATGAGCAGTTCTTC.